This T cell receptor (beta chain) was recovered during a study of T-cell reconstitution after alpha-beta-depleted transplantation in children. General study points: One year post-transplant, T-cell counts and diversity were largely derived from T cells produced anew.

In regard to this clonotype: Its matching antigen is unknown.

Trimming at V came to 6 bases and at J to 7 bases, leaving 6 bases not matched to a gene. This CDR3 is 13 amino acids long. The authors prepared the TCRbeta library with unique molecular identifiers. TCRdb fed the PCR reads into MiXCR, producing one record per CDR3 protein. Here the sample spans around 960,000 distinct CDR3 sequences, 25% to 30% being singletons. This receptor was taken from a boy under two years old who had a stem cell transplant for SCID, so the T cells may come from the graft donor. Sequenced here: PBMCs, mostly from graft donor cells, sampled 360 days after TCRalphabeta/CD19-depleted stem cell transplant. This chain joins TRBV12-3 or TRBV12-4 and TRBJ2-1, with 7 positions matching TRBD2. The CDR3 here is CASRSGTKNEQFF. CDR3 DNA sequence: TGTGCCAGCAGGAGTGGGACTAAGAATGAGCAGTTCTTC.